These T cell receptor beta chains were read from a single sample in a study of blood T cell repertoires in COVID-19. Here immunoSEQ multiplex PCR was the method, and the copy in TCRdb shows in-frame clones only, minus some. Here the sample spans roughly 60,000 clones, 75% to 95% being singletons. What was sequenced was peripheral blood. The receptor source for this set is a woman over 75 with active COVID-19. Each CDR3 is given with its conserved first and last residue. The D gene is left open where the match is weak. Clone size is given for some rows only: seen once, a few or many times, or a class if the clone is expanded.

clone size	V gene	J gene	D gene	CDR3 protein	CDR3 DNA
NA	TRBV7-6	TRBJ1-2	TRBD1	CASSQGQGLNYGYTF	TGTGCCAGCAGCCAAGGACAGGGGCTCAACTATGGCTACACCTTC
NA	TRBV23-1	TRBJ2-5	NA	CASKSPSRTPNEETQYF	TGCGCCAGCAAGAGTCCTTCCCGGACACCGAATGAAGAGACCCAGTACTTC
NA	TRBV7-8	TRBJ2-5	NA	CASSLGHEGQYF	TGTGCCAGCAGCTTAGGACATGAGGGCCAGTACTTC
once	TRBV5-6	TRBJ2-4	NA	CASSSLATKNIQYF	TGTGCCAGCAGCTCTCTAGCGACCAAAAACATTCAGTACTTC
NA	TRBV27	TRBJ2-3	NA	CASSPHWRDTDTQYF	TGTGCCAGCAGTCCCCACTGGCGGGATACAGATACGCAGTATTTT
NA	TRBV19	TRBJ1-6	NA	CASSAQGNHSPLHF	TGTGCCAGTAGTGCACAGGGAAATCATTCACCCCTCCACTTT
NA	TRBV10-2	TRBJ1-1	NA	CASTPQGTATEAFF	TGCGCCAGCACACCACAGGGTACGGCCACTGAAGCTTTCTTT
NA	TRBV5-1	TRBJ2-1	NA	CASSLDGLSPQFF	TGCGCCAGCAGCTTGGACGGACTCAGTCCCCAGTTCTTC
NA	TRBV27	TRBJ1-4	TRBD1	CASGLVQGATNEKLFF	TGTGCCAGCGGGCTTGTTCAGGGGGCGACTAATGAAAAACTGTTTTTT
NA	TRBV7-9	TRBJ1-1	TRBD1	CASSPPQGAEAFF	TGTGCCAGCAGCCCCCCACAGGGGGCTGAAGCTTTCTTT
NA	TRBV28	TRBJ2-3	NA	CASSLALGGRTDTQYF	TGTGCCAGCAGTTTAGCACTGGGAGGCCGTACAGATACGCAGTATTTT